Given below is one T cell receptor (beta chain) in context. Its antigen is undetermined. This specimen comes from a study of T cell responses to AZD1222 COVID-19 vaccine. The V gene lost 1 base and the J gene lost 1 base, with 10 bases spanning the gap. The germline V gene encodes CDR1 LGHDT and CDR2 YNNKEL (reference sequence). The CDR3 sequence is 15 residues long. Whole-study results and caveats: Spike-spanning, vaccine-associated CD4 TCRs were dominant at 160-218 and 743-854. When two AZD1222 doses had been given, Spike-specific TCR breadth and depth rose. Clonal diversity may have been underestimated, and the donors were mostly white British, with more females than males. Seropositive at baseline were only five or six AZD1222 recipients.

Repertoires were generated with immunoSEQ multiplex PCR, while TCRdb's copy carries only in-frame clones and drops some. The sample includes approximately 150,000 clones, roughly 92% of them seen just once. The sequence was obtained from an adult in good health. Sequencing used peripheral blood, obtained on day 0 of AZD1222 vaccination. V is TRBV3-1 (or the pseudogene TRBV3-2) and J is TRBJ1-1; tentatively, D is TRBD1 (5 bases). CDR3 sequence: CASSQALDRNTEAFF. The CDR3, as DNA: TGTGCCAGCAGCCAAGCCCTCGACAGGAACACTGAAGCTTTCTTT.